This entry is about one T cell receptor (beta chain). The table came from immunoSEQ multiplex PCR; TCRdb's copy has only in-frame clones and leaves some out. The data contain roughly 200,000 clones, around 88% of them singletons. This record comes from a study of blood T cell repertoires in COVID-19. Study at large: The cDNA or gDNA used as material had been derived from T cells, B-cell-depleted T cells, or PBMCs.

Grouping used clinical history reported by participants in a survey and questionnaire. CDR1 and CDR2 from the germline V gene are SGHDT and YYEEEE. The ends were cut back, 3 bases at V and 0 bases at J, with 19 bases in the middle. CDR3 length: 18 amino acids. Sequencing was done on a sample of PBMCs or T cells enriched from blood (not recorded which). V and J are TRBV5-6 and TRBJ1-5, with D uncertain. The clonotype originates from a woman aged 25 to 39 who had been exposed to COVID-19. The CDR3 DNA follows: TGTGCCAGCAGCTCGGCTAGGACGGGAATTAATAGCAATCAGCCCCAGCATTTT. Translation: CASSSARTGINSNQPQHF.